Below, 3 T cell receptor beta chains from the same sample are listed, as sequenced in a study of cytomegalovirus exposure and HLA in healthy donors. Primers: 60 Vbeta forward and 13 Jbeta reverse. TCRdb's table, derived via immunoSEQ multiplex PCR, lists solely in-frame clones and lacks some. The sample includes 170,000 or so clones, 75% to 90% seen only once; the top ten take about 1.6%. Sequencing used PBMCs. The receptors come from a man aged 45-65 years in good health and CMV-seronegative.

The chain carries TRBV5-1 and TRBJ2-7; 8 positions match TRBD1. Germline V gene sequence: CDR1 SGHRS, CDR2 YFSETQ. Trimming took 3 bases from V and 2 from J; bases not matched to a gene: 4. The CDR3 spans 14 residues. CDR3 sequence reads: CASSSGQGPYEQYF. In DNA form, the CDR3 reads TGCGCCAGCAGCTCCGGACAGGGACCCTACGAGCAGTACTTC.

This sequence joins TRBV6-5 and TRBJ1-3; the D is unclear. Trimming left V 2 bases short and J 3 bases short, with 11 bases between. The CDR3 is 15 amino acids. CDR1 is MNHEY, CDR2 SVGAGI, per germline. For the CDR3, the DNA is TGTGCCAGCAGTTACGCTCAAAGCGGTGGAAACACCATATATTTT. This sequence encodes CASSYAQSGGNTIYF.

This chain links TRBV19 with TRBJ2-7; 9 bases match TRBD1. CDR3 length: 15 amino acids. CDR1 LNHDA and CDR2 SQIVND come from the germline V gene (reference sequence). The ends lost 4 bases at V and 3 bases at J; junction bases unmatched: 7. CDR3: CASSRYPGQGYEQYF. CDR3 DNA sequence: TGTGCCAGTAGTAGATATCCGGGACAGGGCTACGAGCAGTACTTC.